A single sample gave rise to the 24 T cell receptor beta chains below, sequenced in a study of beta chain features in type 1 diabetes. Expressed TCRB transcripts got sequenced, as all isolated RNA was reverse transcribed. TCRdb's table, derived via immunoSEQ multiplex PCR, lists solely in-frame clones and lacks some. The sample carries hundreds of thousands of clones, around 12% recorded once. The sequenced sample consisted of naive CD4+ T cells from blood. All receptors come from a young man in good health.

DNA of the CDR3: TGTGCCAGCCCACCTAGCGGGGGGGCTTGGGGCAATGAGCAGTTCTTC. This codes for CASPPSGGAWGNEQFF. The chain employs TRBV7-2 and TRBJ2-1, with 12 bases matching TRBD2. V was clipped by 8 bases and J by 6 bases; unmatched bases: 11. Germline lookup yields CDR1 SGHTA and CDR2 FQGNSA. The CDR3 extends over 16 amino acids.

J is TRBJ2-1 and V is TRBV4-2, with D tentatively TRBD2 (6 bases). V was trimmed by 5 bases and J by 5 bases, leaving 25 bases between them. CDR1 is LGHNA and CDR2 is YNFKEQ in the germline V gene. This CDR3 has 18 amino acids. CDR3 sequence (DNA): TGTGCCAGCAGCTTGTTGCTCACGGGTCTAGCGAGAAACAATGAGCAGTTCTTC. Translating gives CASSLLLTGLARNNEQFF.

The chain links TRBV19 to TRBJ2-1; D might be TRBD2 (6 bases). CDR1 and CDR2 (germline): LNHDA, SQIVND (reference sequence). This CDR3 is built from 15 residues. Trimming took off 3 bases at V and 0 bases at J, with 9 bases between the two ends. CDR3 sequence (DNA): TGTGCCAGTAGTATCGACGGGAGCTCCTACAATGAGCAGTTCTTC. Its translation: CASSIDGSSYNEQFF.

This clone was observed a few times. This chain uses TRBV29-1 with TRBJ2-7, with TRBD2 matching 13 bases. V dropped 4 bases and J dropped 0; count of bases not matched to a gene: 6. Germline V CDR1 and CDR2: SQVTM, ANQGSEA. CDR3 length: 16 residues. The CDR3, as DNA: TGCAGCGTTGGAGGACTAGCGGGAGCAAGCTCCTACGAGCAGTACTTC. It encodes CSVGGLAGASSYEQYF.

In this sample, this clone turned up a few times. The J gene is TRBJ2-7, the V gene TRBV7-9; 11 bases agree with TRBD2. The CDR3 consists of 14 residues. The V gene's germline CDR1 is SEHNR and CDR2 FQNEAQ (reference sequence). With 3 bases clipped from V and 6 bases from J, the junction kept 4 bases outside the gene matches. Here the CDR3 DNA reads TGTGCCAGCAGCTTCTTAGCGGGAGGGGGCGAGCAGTACTTC. Translated: CASSFLAGGGEQYF.

The V call is TRBV28, the J call TRBJ2-5; 8 nucleotides line up with TRBD2. With V trimmed by 6 bases and J by 6 bases, 9 bases remained unmatched. The germline CDR1 and CDR2 sequences are MDHEN and SYDVKM. CDR3 length: 14 residues. The CDR3 sequence is CASRLSGVEKTQYF. In nucleotides, the CDR3 is TGTGCCAGCAGGCTTAGCGGGGTGGAGAAGACCCAGTACTTC.

The rearrangement links TRBV29-1 to TRBJ1-1; TRBD1 is a possible D gene (5 bases). Germline lookup yields CDR1 SQVTM and CDR2 ANQGSEA. The CDR3 totals 12 residues. DNA of the CDR3: TGCAGAGCCACCTTGGGGGGCACTGAAGCTTTCTTT. Encoded protein: CRATLGGTEAFF.

This clone occurred a few times. The chain links TRBV7-8 to TRBJ1-1; the D is unclear. The germline V and J ends were trimmed by 5 bases and 10 bases, with 14 bases remaining between them. The CDR3 sequence is 12 residues long. Germline loops: CDR1 SGHVS, CDR2 FQNEAQ. CDR3 bases: TGTGCCAGCAGCACACAGACCGGCGCAGCTTTCTTT. It yields the protein CASSTQTGAAFF.

Only a few counts were recorded for this clone. This CDR3 is also generated by other DNA sequences in the sample. The chain carries TRBV15 and TRBJ1-2, with D uncertain. Germline loops: CDR1 LNHNV, CDR2 YYDKDF (reference sequence). Trimming took 0 bases from V and 4 from J, leaving 6 bases between them. This CDR3 has 13 residues. The CDR3 reads CATSRDRGYGYTF. In nucleotides, the CDR3 is TGTGCCACCAGCAGAGATCGGGGCTATGGCTACACCTTC.

The CDR3 DNA sequence: TGTGCCAGCAGCCCCCTGGACAGGGAAGGCAATGAGCAGTTCTTC. Amino acid sequence: CASSPLDREGNEQFF. The V gene is TRBV6-4, the J gene TRBJ2-1, with 8 nucleotides matching TRBD1. The V segment lost 6 bases and the J segment 6 bases; nucleotides outside the gene matches: 10. Germline CDR1 is MRHNA and CDR2 is SNTAGT. This CDR3 is 15 amino acids long.

V gene TRBV2 combines with J gene TRBJ2-2; 10 nucleotides line up with TRBD2. The CDR3 is made up of 18 amino acids. CDR1 and CDR2 from the germline V gene are SNHLY and FYNNEI. Losses at the gene ends were 7 bases for V and 3 bases for J; bases not matched to a gene: 14. The CDR3 DNA is TGTGCCAGCACCCCCCGGGGGATAGCGGGAGGATACACCGGGGAGCTGTTTTTT. The encoded protein is CASTPRGIAGGYTGELFF.

There are a few counts of this clone. The chain joins TRBV29-1 to TRBJ1-3; D gene uncertain. Germline V gene lookup returns CDR1 SQVTM and CDR2 ANQGSEA. The CDR3 covers 14 residues. The ends were cut back, 5 bases at V and 4 bases at J, with 15 bases in the middle. CDR3 region: CSVQSQLSGNTIYF. CDR3 DNA: TGCAGCGTTCAATCTCAACTATCAGGAAACACCATATATTTT.

V and J are TRBV19 and TRBJ2-6, with TRBD1 identical over 8 bases. Germline assignment: CDR1 LNHDA and CDR2 SQIVND (reference sequence). The trim removed 3 bases at V and 0 bases at J, leaving 7 bases unmatched. CDR3 size: 18 residues. The DNA of the CDR3 is TGTGCCAGTAGTATTCAGGGACAGGAGAGCTCTGGGGCCAACGTCCTGACTTTC. It yields the protein CASSIQGQESSGANVLTF.

There are a few counts of this clone. This rearrangement joins TRBV28 to TRBJ2-5; TRBD1 matches at 8 bases. The junction had 1 base not matched to a gene; V was cut back by 5 bases and J by 5 bases. CDR3 length equals 12 residues. The germline CDR1 and CDR2 sequences are MDHEN and SYDVKM. The CDR3 spells CASSTGGETQYF. The DNA for the CDR3 is TGTGCCAGCAGTACAGGGGGGGAGACCCAGTACTTC.

V and J are TRBV14 and TRBJ1-6, with a weak D call TRBD1 (6 bases). Germline V gene lookup returns CDR1 SGHDN and CDR2 FVKESK. The CDR3 consists of 16 residues. V lost 0 bases and J lost 5, with 11 bases in between. The CDR3 loop is CASSQDQGSHNSPLHF. Here the CDR3 DNA reads TGTGCCAGCAGCCAAGATCAGGGGTCGCATAATTCACCCCTCCACTTT.

The chain joins TRBV10-3 to TRBJ1-1, with a tentative D call TRBD1 (6 bases). The V and J ends lost 4 bases and 3 bases respectively, with 12 bases between them. The CDR3 totals 14 residues. Per germline, CDR1 ENHRY and CDR2 SYGVKD. CDR3 coding DNA: TGTGCCATCAGTGGTGAAGGGGGTGACACTGAAGCTTTCTTT. It encodes CAISGEGGDTEAFF.

In this sample, this clone turned up a few times. The chain couples TRBV7-8 to TRBJ1-3; TRBD1 is a possible D gene (5 bases). The V gene lost 1 base and the J gene lost 7 bases, with 17 bases spanning the gap. This CDR3 spans 16 amino acids. The germline gives CDR1 SGHVS, CDR2 FQNEAQ. CDR3 in DNA: TGTGCCAGCAGCTTAGGCACAGGCACCCTCCGGAACACCATATATTTT. It translates to CASSLGTGTLRNTIYF.

In regard to this clone: Within the sample, other DNA sequences also encode this same CDR3. The chain has TRBV9 and TRBJ2-5; D not resolved. This CDR3 has 14 amino acids. V was trimmed by 0 bases and J by 1 base, leaving 7 bases between them. Germline CDR1 reads SGDLS; CDR2 reads YYNGEE. CDR3 sequence: CASSVGAAQETQYF. The CDR3 bases are TGTGCCAGCAGCGTAGGCGCCGCCCAAGAGACCCAGTACTTC.

The gene calls are TRBV7-2 and TRBJ1-1; D unclear. This CDR3 comprises 13 residues. The germline CDR1 and CDR2 sequences are SGHTA and FQGNSA. The V and J ends lost 1 base and 8 bases respectively, with 11 bases between them. CDR3 region: CASSLGPREEAFF. The CDR3 DNA reads as TGTGCCAGCAGCTTAGGTCCACGGGAAGAAGCTTTCTTT.

This clone appeared a few times. V gene TRBV7-2 combines with J gene TRBJ1-4; a possible D gene is TRBD1 (6 bases). Germline V gene lookup returns CDR1 SGHTA and CDR2 FQGNSA. The CDR3 has 15 amino acids. V was clipped by 5 bases and J by 4 bases, with 14 bases between them. The CDR3 loop is CASSPGGHNNEKLFF. In DNA, the CDR3 is TGTGCCAGCAGCCCGGGGGGCCATAATAATGAAAAACTGTTTTTT.

This clone was seen a few times. The V call is TRBV29-1, the J call TRBJ2-3; weak D call: TRBD2 (6 bases). The germline gives CDR1 SQVTM, CDR2 ANQGSEA. With 1 base removed from V and 2 bases from J, the gap between germline ends came to 13 bases. The CDR3 sequence is 15 residues long. The CDR3 DNA reads TGCAGCGTTGAAGGGATAGCGGCCAACACAGATACGCAGTATTTT. Translating gives CSVEGIAANTDTQYF.

V is TRBV14 and J is TRBJ2-7, with 8 bases lining up with TRBD1. This CDR3 is 16 amino acids long. Germline lookup yields CDR1 SGHDN and CDR2 FVKESK. The V and J ends lost 5 bases and 3 bases, in that order; junction bases with no gene match: 12. The CDR3 DNA reads as TGTGCCAGCAGCTCACTATTCGACAGGGGAAGCTACGAGCAGTACTTC. This translates into CASSSLFDRGSYEQYF.

The rearrangement uses TRBV5-4 and TRBJ1-6, with D hard to call. The germline V gene has CDR1 SGHNT and CDR2 YYREEE (reference sequence). The length of the CDR3 is 16 residues. V lost 1 base and J 6 bases, leaving 14 bases between the germline ends. CDR3 residues: CASSLSPELINSPLHF. CDR3 bases: TGTGCCAGCAGCTTGTCGCCGGAGTTAATTAATTCACCCCTCCACTTT.

The gene calls are TRBV5-4 and TRBJ2-1, with D possibly TRBD1 on 6 matching bases. V dropped 4 bases and J dropped 4 bases, with 12 bases sitting between them. The CDR3 has 14 residues. The germline CDR1 and CDR2 sequences are SGHNT and YYREEE (reference sequence). The CDR3 region has the DNA TGTGCCAGCAGCACAAACACAGGGTACAATGAGCAGTTCTTC. Translated: CASSTNTGYNEQFF.